This T cell receptor beta chain was profiled in a study of shared clonotypes between healthy human individuals. Splitting of each subset's genomic DNA was done evenly across several immunoSEQ plates. The protocol was immunoSEQ multiplex PCR, while the TCRdb copy is restricted to in-frame clones and leaves out a portion. The table lists hundreds of thousands of clones, about 96% of them singletons. Overall study findings and caveats: Relative to their counterparts shared across all four donors, non-shared clonotypes exhibited diminished generation probabilities. Limitation of the genetic and exposure-history diversity represented came from the few donors.

A single count supports this clone. The antigen remains undetermined. The V end was cut by 0 bases, the J end by 4 bases, with 9 bases between. Germline CDR1 and CDR2: SGHRS and YFSETQ. The CDR3 is 14 amino acids. Material: naive CD4+ T cells sorted from blood. The subset is: CD45RA+ positively selected. This rearrangement joins TRBV5-1 to TRBJ2-3, with a tentative D call TRBD1 (6 bases). This sequence was found in a woman aged 30 to 39 in good health. The CDR3 loop reads CASSLEAGADTQYF. The CDR3 DNA follows: TGCGCCAGCAGCTTGGAGGCAGGGGCAGATACGCAGTATTTT.